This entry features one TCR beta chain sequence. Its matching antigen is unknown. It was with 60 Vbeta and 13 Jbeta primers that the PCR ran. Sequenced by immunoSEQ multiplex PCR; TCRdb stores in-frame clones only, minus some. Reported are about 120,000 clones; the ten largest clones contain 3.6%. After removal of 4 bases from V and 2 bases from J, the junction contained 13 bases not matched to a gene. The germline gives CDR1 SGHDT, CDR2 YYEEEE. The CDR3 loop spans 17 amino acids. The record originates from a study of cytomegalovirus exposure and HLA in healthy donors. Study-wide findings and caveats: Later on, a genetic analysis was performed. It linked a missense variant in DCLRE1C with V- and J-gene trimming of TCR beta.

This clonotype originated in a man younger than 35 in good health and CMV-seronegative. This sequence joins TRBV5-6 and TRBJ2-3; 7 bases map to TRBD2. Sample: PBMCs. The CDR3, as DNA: TGTGCCAGCAGCCCGCCCCAACTAGCGCACTACACAGATACGCAGTATTTT. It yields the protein CASSPPQLAHYTDTQYF.